The 24 T cell receptor beta chains below come from one sample, sequenced in a study of blood T cell repertoires in COVID-19. TCRdb keeps only in-frame clones here, not all; method: immunoSEQ multiplex PCR. The table has around 78,000 clones, 80% to 90% seen once. The sequencing input was peripheral blood. Receptor source: a human donor in a cohort sampled during active COVID-19.

The chain couples TRBV6-5 to TRBJ2-1; TRBD2 matches at 8 bases. The germline V gene encodes CDR1 MNHEY and CDR2 SVGAGI. V was pared by 9 bases and J by 13 bases, with 20 bases of the junction left unmatched. The CDR3 contains 15 residues. The CDR3: CASSSSRLAGERQFF. The DNA for the CDR3 is TGTGCCAGTTCCTCTAGTCGGCTAGCGGGCGAGAGACAGTTCTTC.

This chain uses TRBV4-2 with TRBJ1-3; D unresolved. The CDR3 is 20 amino acids. Germline-derived CDR1 and CDR2 are LGHNA and YNFKEQ. V was trimmed by 3 bases and J by 1 base, leaving 25 bases between them. This CDR3 reads CASSQEGPTLFSSSGNTIYF. DNA for the CDR3: TGTGCCAGCAGCCAGGAAGGTCCGACATTATTCTCCTCATCTGGAAACACCATATATTTT.

The V call is TRBV4-1, the J call TRBJ2-7; TRBD1 is a possible D gene (7 bases). The CDR3 length is 16 residues. Germline CDR1 MGHRA, CDR2 YSYEKL. V was pared by 5 bases and J by 3 bases, with 20 bases between. The CDR3 sequence is CASSNAGTASYYEQYF. DNA of the CDR3: TGCGCCAGCAGCAACGCGGGGACAGCTAGTTACTACGAGCAGTACTTC.

The chain carries TRBV6-4 and TRBJ2-2; possible D gene TRBD2, 5 bases. Trimming left V 5 bases short and J 7 bases short, with 20 bases between. The CDR3 runs 16 residues. CDR1 is MRHNA, CDR2 SNTAGT, per germline. This chain's CDR3 is CASSPSRAGLIGELFF. Here the CDR3 DNA reads TGTGCCAGCAGTCCCTCCCGCGCGGGTCTTATCGGGGAGCTGTTTTTT.

This sequence joins TRBV4-3 and TRBJ1-2; D is ambiguous. The CDR3 spans 13 residues. CDR1 and CDR2 (germline): LGHNA, YSLEER. Trimming cost V 0 bases and J 8 bases, with 10 bases left between them. This CDR3 is CASSQDREDGYTF. The CDR3 nucleotides are TGCGCCAGCAGCCAAGATCGGGAAGACGGCTACACCTTC.

The rearrangement uses TRBV29-1 and TRBJ2-3; 11 nucleotides align to TRBD2. Germline V lookup: CDR1 SQVTM, CDR2 ANQGSEA. The CDR3 runs 14 residues. J lost 1 base, V lost 6 bases, and 3 bases had no gene match. CDR3 amino acids: CSVLAGERTDTQYF. The CDR3 nucleotides read TGCAGCGTACTAGCGGGAGAACGCACAGATACGCAGTATTTT.

V and J are TRBV2 and TRBJ2-5, with a possible D match to TRBD2 (5 bases). This CDR3 has 14 amino acids. The ends were cut back, 2 bases at V and 2 bases at J, with 9 bases in the middle. The germline CDR1 and CDR2 sequences are SNHLY and FYNNEI. CDR3 in amino acids: CASSERREQETQYF. The CDR3 DNA reads as TGTGCCAGCAGTGAACGTCGGGAACAAGAGACCCAGTACTTC. Together with reference TRBV2 and TRBJ2-5, the CDR3 gives the full variable domain: EPEVTQTPSHQVTQMGQEVILRCVPISNHLYFYWYRQILGQKVEFLVSFYNNEISEKSEIFDDQFSVERPDGSNFTLKIRSTKLEDSAMYFCASSERREQETQYFGPGTRLLVL.

This chain connects TRBV18 to TRBJ2-3; 7 bases are shared with TRBD1. The CDR3 consists of 13 residues. Unmatched junction bases numbered 6, after V lost 8 bases and J lost 4 bases. Germline V gene sequence: CDR1 KGHSH, CDR2 LQKENI. The CDR3, as DNA: TGTGCCAGCGCACAGGGGTGGGCAGATACGCAGTATTTT. It encodes CASAQGWADTQYF.

This clone appeared once. The chain is built from TRBV5-1 and TRBJ2-1; possible D gene TRBD2, 5 bases. CDR3 length: 14 residues. The germline V and J ends were trimmed by 5 bases and 9 bases, with 18 bases remaining between them. The germline V gene encodes CDR1 SGHRS and CDR2 YFSETQ. The DNA of the CDR3 is TGCGCCAGCAGTAACCCAAGAGGGCCGGGTGAGCAGTTCTTC. This translates into CASSNPRGPGEQFF.

The table lists this clone with a count of one. The V gene is TRBV5-6, the J gene TRBJ2-5; 14 bases are a match to TRBD2. The CDR3 length is 15 residues. Per germline, CDR1 SGHDT and CDR2 YYEEEE. The V gene end was trimmed by 4 bases and the J gene end by 5 bases; junction bases not matched to a gene: 4. The CDR3 bases are TGTGCCAGCAGCGGGACTAGCGGGGGTATGGAGACCCAGTACTTC. Its translation is CASSGTSGGMETQYF.

This chain links TRBV5-4 with TRBJ1-2; D unresolved. The length of the CDR3 is 15 residues. With 0 bases removed from V and 4 bases from J, the gap between germline ends came to 13 bases. Germline assignment: CDR1 SGHNT and CDR2 YYREEE (reference sequence). In DNA form, the CDR3 reads TGTGCCAGCAGCTTGGGTTCAGAGGGAGCCTATGGCTACACCTTC. It is translated as CASSLGSEGAYGYTF.

V is TRBV27 and J is TRBJ1-4; 11 nucleotides agree with TRBD1. V lost 4 bases to trimming and J lost 14 bases; unmatched junction nucleotides: 12. Germline loops: CDR1 MNHEY, CDR2 SMNVEV (reference sequence). CDR3 length: 15 amino acids. The CDR3 loop reads CASSWTGGWIPMLFF. CDR3 coding DNA: TGTGCCAGCAGTTGGACAGGGGGCTGGATCCCGATGCTGTTTTTT.

The chain combines TRBV6-1 with TRBJ2-1, with TRBD2 matching 11 bases. Germline V gives CDR1 MNHNS, CDR2 SASEGT. With 0 bases clipped from V and 8 bases from J, the junction kept 6 bases outside the gene matches. This CDR3 has 16 residues. CDR3 nucleotides: TGTGCCAGCAGTGAAGCGGCTAGCGGGGGGATCTATGAGCAGTTCTTC. Translation gives CASSEAASGGIYEQFF.

This chain uses TRBV7-2 with TRBJ1-4; D is perhaps TRBD1 (5 bases). The germline CDR1 and CDR2 sequences are SGHTA and FQGNSA. The CDR3 is made up of 13 amino acids. V dropped 5 bases and J dropped 8 bases, with 12 bases sitting between them. The CDR3 protein is CASSQRRGEKLFF. In DNA form, the CDR3 reads TGTGCCAGCAGCCAACGACGGGGGGAAAAACTGTTTTTT.

This clone has just one count. The chain recombines TRBV7-3 with TRBJ2-1; weak D call: TRBD2 (5 bases). The V gene lost 4 bases and the J gene lost 3 bases, with 10 bases spanning the gap. Germline CDR1 SGHTA, CDR2 FQGTGA. The length of the CDR3 is 14 residues. The CDR3 loop is CASSSSRDYNEQFF. The CDR3 bases are TGTGCCAGCAGCTCAAGCCGGGACTACAATGAGCAGTTCTTC.

V gene TRBV14 combines with J gene TRBJ2-1; D is perhaps TRBD1 (6 bases). Trimming left V 0 bases short and J 7 bases short, with 22 bases between. The CDR3 covers 18 residues. Per germline, CDR1 SGHDN and CDR2 FVKESK. CDR3 region: CASSQDRGYYVSFNEQFF. The DNA for the CDR3 is TGTGCCAGCAGCCAAGATAGGGGGTACTATGTCTCATTTAATGAGCAGTTCTTC.

This clone was picked up one time. The chain uses TRBV6-5 and TRBJ2-7, with 10 bases that match TRBD2. The CDR3 consists of 14 residues. Germline CDR1 and CDR2: MNHEY and SVGAGI. Trimming at V came to 6 bases and at J to 3 bases, leaving 5 bases not matched to a gene. CDR3 sequence reads: CASRDPSGSYEQYF. The CDR3 DNA sequence: TGTGCCAGCAGGGACCCTAGCGGGAGCTACGAGCAGTACTTC.

The CDR3 nucleotides are TGCGCCAGCAGCTTTAGCGGCGTAGATACGCAGTATTTT. Translating it yields CASSFSGVDTQYF. This rearrangement joins TRBV5-1 to TRBJ2-3; D possibly corresponds to TRBD2 (6 bases). Trimming took off 2 bases at V and 5 bases at J, with 9 bases between the two ends. The CDR3 contains 13 residues. Germline CDR1 SGHRS, CDR2 YFSETQ.

The chain joins TRBV5-5 to TRBJ2-5; TRBD2 agrees at 10 bases. After removal of 0 bases from V and 1 base from J, the junction contained 9 bases not matched to a gene. This CDR3 comprises 18 residues. Germline V gene sequence: CDR1 SGHKS, CDR2 YYEKEE (reference sequence). CDR3 sequence (DNA): TGTGCCAGCAGCTTGGACAGCGGGGGGGCTTCCATCCAAGAGACCCAGTACTTC. It encodes CASSLDSGGASIQETQYF. The full variable domain, completed using reference TRBV5-5 and TRBJ2-5, is DAGVTQSPTHLIKTRGQQVTLRCSPISGHKSVSWYQQVLGQGPQFIFQYYEKEERGRGNFPDRFSARQFPNYSSELNVNALLLGDSALYLCASSLDSGGASIQETQYFGPGTRLLVL.

The chain carries TRBV28 and TRBJ2-3; TRBD1 might be the D (6 bases). The germline V gene encodes CDR1 MDHEN and CDR2 SYDVKM. V lost 4 bases to trimming and J lost 4 bases, with 12 bases between them. The CDR3 has 14 residues. The CDR3 sequence is CASSYRVAPDTQYF. CDR3 nucleotide sequence: TGTGCCAGCAGTTACAGGGTCGCCCCAGATACGCAGTATTTT.

This chain links TRBV6-5 with TRBJ1-5, with 7 nucleotides matching TRBD1. The CDR3 covers 14 residues. V lost 0 bases and J lost 7; bases outside the gene matches: 3. Germline CDR1 and CDR2: MNHEY and SVGAGI. This CDR3 reads CASSYSDRDQPQHF. Written as DNA, the CDR3 is TGTGCCAGCAGTTACTCTGACAGGGACCAGCCCCAGCATTTT.

The chain links TRBV5-1 to TRBJ2-5; TRBD1 agrees at 8 bases. The CDR3 runs to 14 residues. Germline V CDR1 and CDR2: SGHRS, YFSETQ. V shed 3 bases, J shed 6 bases, and the junction held 7 bases outside the gene matches. CDR3 sequence (DNA): TGCGCCAGCAGCTCCCCGACAGGGGCCCAGACCCAGTACTTC. It codes for CASSSPTGAQTQYF.

The chain is built from TRBV11-3 and TRBJ2-3; maybe TRBD2 (6 bases). Germline V gives CDR1 SGHNT, CDR2 YENEEA. With 5 bases removed from V and 0 bases from J, the gap between germline ends came to 12 bases. This CDR3 has 15 residues. CDR3: CASSRGLPSTDTQYF. The CDR3 nucleotides read TGTGCCAGCAGCCGCGGACTACCGAGCACAGATACGCAGTATTTT.

The chain uses TRBV28 and TRBJ2-3; the D gene is possibly TRBD2 (6 bases). The germline CDR1 and CDR2 sequences are MDHEN and SYDVKM. With 4 bases removed from V and 0 bases from J, the gap between germline ends came to 11 bases. The CDR3 is 15 residues long. CDR3 DNA sequence: TGTGCCAGCAGTTCCAATGGGGGGAGCACAGATACGCAGTATTTT. This translates into CASSSNGGSTDTQYF.